This paragraph reports one T cell receptor (beta chain). The antigen remains unidentified. This sample is drawn from a study of brain metastases from non-small cell lung cancer. Study-level results: Brain metastases shared most TCR repertoire with primaries, with sparse T cells.

This CDR3 region has 12 residues. Germline CDR1 is LNHDA and CDR2 is SQIVND (reference sequence). Losses at the gene ends were 10 bases for V and 6 bases for J; bases not matched to a gene: 5. TCRdb keeps only in-frame clones here, not all; method: immunoSEQ multiplex PCR. The sample contains approximately 4,300 clones, roughly 89% of which appear only once. The chain recombines TRBV19 with TRBJ1-5, with TRBD1 matching over 8 bases. This sequence was found in a donor over 35 with non-small cell lung cancer. Sequencing was performed on primary lung tumor tissue. Here the CDR3 reads CATRTGTQPQHF. Here the CDR3 DNA reads TGTGCCACCCGGACAGGGACTCAGCCCCAGCATTTT.